This T cell receptor delta chain came from a study of delta chains in infants with herpesvirus infections. The wider study: Infants in Uganda were tracked from birth through primary CMV infection.

The study's findings and limits: The public clonotype appeared only at the first post-infection time point.

On this clone: Its antigen remains unidentified. A read error likely explains why the TCRdb protein, taken from a much larger clone, differs from this DNA's translation at residue 9; the protein shown is translated from the DNA.

Gamma-chain- and delta-chain-specific primers converted PBMC RNA into TCR cDNA. TCRdb re-processed the RT-PCR reads using CATT. The table records roughly 1,400 delta-chain clones, 34% of them present only once. This clonotype was obtained from a human donor who was a Ugandan infant, either HIV-exposed or HIV-unexposed (not recorded which). The material sequenced was peripheral blood, taken at time point 1 of longitudinal follow-up.

The CDR3: CALGELQMSPPYTDKLIF. CDR3 in DNA: TGTGCTCTTGGGGAACTACAGATGAGCCCACCGTACACCGATAAACTCATCTTT. This rearrangement joins TRDV1 to TRDJ1; D remains unclear. The germline V and J ends were trimmed by 0 bases and 0 bases, with 17 bases remaining between them. The CDR3 length is 18 residues. Germline V gene lookup returns CDR1 TSWWSYY and CDR2 QGS.